One and the same sample provided the 27 T cell receptor beta chains below, sequenced in a study of T cell changes during pregnancy in multiple sclerosis. Sequencing used immunoSEQ multiplex PCR; TCRdb keeps in-frame clones, though not all of them. Here the sample spans about 40,000 clones, about nine tenths being singletons. The source was peripheral blood, collected in the second trimester of pregnancy. The receptors here all came from a female donor in good health, enrolled as a control in a pregnancy study.

The chain links TRBV6-4 to TRBJ2-7, with 9 bases that match TRBD2. The V and J ends lost 10 bases and 2 bases, in that order; junction bases with no gene match: 6. CDR1 and CDR2 from the germline V gene are MRHNA and SNTAGT. This CDR3 spans 13 amino acids. Written as DNA, the CDR3 is TGTGCCATCCGTAGCGGGAGCGCCTACGAGCAGTACTTC. It encodes CAIRSGSAYEQYF.

CDR3 sequence (DNA): TGCGCCAGCAGCTTGCGTGCAGGACTGACTCGTGATGAGCAGTTCTTC. It specifies CASSLRAGLTRDEQFF. This chain uses TRBV5-1 with TRBJ2-1; perhaps TRBD2 as D (5 bases). The CDR3 consists of 16 residues. Trimming took 1 base from V and 8 from J, leaving 19 bases between them. Germline-derived CDR1 and CDR2 are SGHRS and YFSETQ.

A note on this clone: A much more abundant neighbour one base away suggests this may be a read error. The chain has TRBV2 and TRBJ1-1; D call uncertain. The CDR3 covers 12 residues. Germline-derived CDR1 and CDR2 are SNHLY and FYNNEI. CDR3 sequence: CTSSESDTEAFF. The CDR3 nucleotides are TGTACCAGCAGTGAATCCGACACTGAAGCTTTCTTT.

The J gene is TRBJ2-6, the V gene TRBV5-8, with D unresolved. CDR1 is SGHTS and CDR2 is YDEGEE in the germline V gene. V was trimmed by 4 bases and J by 0 bases, leaving 8 bases between them. The CDR3 length is 15 residues. The CDR3 nucleotides are TGTGCCAGCAGCCGGGTGGGCTCTGGGGCCAACGTCCTGACTTTC. Translated: CASSRVGSGANVLTF.

The rearrangement uses TRBV5-1 and TRBJ1-1; D remains ambiguous. This CDR3 spans 13 amino acids. CDR1 and CDR2 from the germline V gene are SGHRS and YFSETQ. With 0 bases removed from V and 3 bases from J, the gap between germline ends came to 6 bases. CDR3 sequence: CASSLVQDTEAFF. CDR3 DNA: TGCGCCAGCAGCTTGGTGCAGGACACTGAAGCTTTCTTT.

The gene calls are TRBV18 and TRBJ1-2, with D possibly TRBD1 on 5 matching bases. Germline V lookup: CDR1 KGHSH, CDR2 LQKENI. CDR3 length equals 13 residues. V lost 3 bases and J lost 1, with 6 bases in between. CDR3 residues: CASSPDSNYGYTF. CDR3 DNA sequence: TGTGCCAGCTCACCCGACAGTAACTATGGCTACACCTTC.

The chain carries TRBV10-1 and TRBJ1-1; a possible D gene is TRBD1 (5 bases). CDR3 length: 13 residues. In germline, CDR1 is WNHNN, CDR2 SYGVQD (reference sequence). Between the trimmed V and J ends, which lost 0 bases and 12 bases, there was a span of 14 bases. The CDR3 here is CASSESLEGQTFF. CDR3 coding DNA: TGCGCCAGCAGTGAGTCCTTGGAGGGGCAGACTTTCTTT.

The chain joins TRBV10-1 to TRBJ2-5; 7 bases agree with TRBD2. In germline, CDR1 is WNHNN, CDR2 SYGVQD (reference sequence). V trimming: 3 bases; J trimming: 1 base; junction bases outside the gene matches: 8. This CDR3 region has 16 residues. CDR3 in amino acids: CASSESARGIQETQYF. The CDR3 coding sequence is TGCGCCAGCAGTGAATCGGCGCGGGGGATCCAAGAGACCCAGTACTTC.

V and J are TRBV27 and TRBJ2-3, with no clear D. Germline values: CDR1 MNHEY, CDR2 SMNVEV (reference sequence). Trimming removed 1 base at V and 5 bases at J, with 10 bases between. The length of the CDR3 is 14 residues. Here the CDR3 DNA reads TGTGCCAGCAGTTTATTTCAGCGCCTAGATACGCAGTATTTT. Translated, it gives CASSLFQRLDTQYF.

V gene TRBV2 combines with J gene TRBJ2-5; the D gene is possibly TRBD1 (5 bases). The CDR3 spans 13 residues. Germline V CDR1 and CDR2: SNHLY, FYNNEI. Trimming cost V 0 bases and J 8 bases, with 10 bases left between them. CDR3 in DNA: TGTGCCAGCAGTGAAGCGGGGCAGGGTACCCAGTACTTC. Translated: CASSEAGQGTQYF.

V gene TRBV25-1 combines with J gene TRBJ1-4, with 8 bases aligning to TRBD1. Looked up from germline, CDR1 is MGHDK and CDR2 is SYGVNS. The CDR3 sequence is 15 residues long. J gave up 7 bases and V 7 bases, and 11 bases lay outside the gene matches. This CDR3 reads CASTTGGTGGEKLFF. For the CDR3, the DNA is TGTGCCAGCACCACAGGGGGAACAGGGGGTGAAAAACTGTTTTTT.

This chain connects TRBV28 to TRBJ2-7; D may be TRBD2 (5 bases). The germline gives CDR1 MDHEN, CDR2 SYDVKM. The CDR3 spans 14 residues. Trimming removed 5 bases from V and 2 bases from J, with 13 bases in between. The CDR3: CASSPGRETYEQYF. DNA of the CDR3: TGTGCCAGCAGTCCCGGACGGGAAACCTACGAGCAGTACTTC.

The chain uses TRBV30 and TRBJ2-7, with D possibly TRBD2 on 6 matching bases. Germline CDR1 reads GTSNPN; CDR2 reads SVGIG (reference sequence). The CDR3 has 13 residues. The CDR3 sequence is CALSPGLSYEQYF. As DNA, the CDR3 is TGTGCTTTGTCCCCGGGACTCTCCTACGAGCAGTACTTC.

This clone was observed a few times. The chain joins TRBV19 to TRBJ2-7; the match to TRBD1 covers 7 bases. Germline CDR1 and CDR2: LNHDA and SQIVND (reference sequence). Trimming removed 4 bases from V and 3 bases from J; junction bases left unmatched: 9. This CDR3 spans 15 amino acids. The CDR3 region has the DNA TGTGCCAGTAGTACCTCAGGGGGTGGACTCTACGAGCAGTACTTC. Amino acid sequence: CASSTSGGGLYEQYF.

This sequence joins TRBV5-6 and TRBJ1-1; 9 nucleotides match TRBD1. V gave up 4 bases and J gave up 6 bases; unmatched junction bases: 10. The germline CDR1 and CDR2 sequences are SGHDT and YYEEEE. This CDR3 has 15 residues. The CDR3 sequence: CASSATDRGGAEAFF. The CDR3 nucleotides are TGTGCCAGCAGCGCGACGGACAGGGGAGGTGCTGAAGCTTTCTTT.

A single count supports this clone. The chain links TRBV19 to TRBJ2-3, with 11 positions matching TRBD2. The CDR3 is 15 amino acids. The V and J ends lost 3 bases and 3 bases, in that order; junction bases with no gene match: 2. The germline gives CDR1 LNHDA, CDR2 SQIVND (reference sequence). CDR3 residues: CASSIWTSGTDTQYF. The CDR3 DNA follows: TGTGCCAGTAGTATTTGGACTAGCGGGACAGATACGCAGTATTTT.

The chain recombines TRBV5-5 with TRBJ1-1, with 7 positions matching TRBD1. With 4 bases clipped from V and 7 bases from J, the junction kept 10 bases outside the gene matches. Germline V CDR1 and CDR2: SGHKS, YYEKEE (reference sequence). CDR3 length: 14 residues. The CDR3 reads CASSQQGGQDEAFF. CDR3 bases: TGTGCCAGCAGCCAGCAAGGGGGCCAGGATGAAGCTTTCTTT.

The chain links TRBV7-8 to TRBJ1-2; 7 nucleotides line up with TRBD1. The CDR3 spans 14 residues. The J segment lost 7 bases and the V segment lost 5 bases, leaving 10 bases of the junction unmatched. The germline gives CDR1 SGHVS, CDR2 FQNEAQ. The CDR3 DNA reads as TGTGCCAGCAGCCGAGACAGGGCCTCGGGTGGCTACACCTTC. The encoded protein is CASSRDRASGGYTF.

This chain uses TRBV6-4 with TRBJ2-3, with TRBD2 matching over 7 bases. CDR3 size: 14 residues. Germline CDR1 reads MRHNA; CDR2 reads SNTAGT. The V gene end was trimmed by 3 bases and the J gene end by 2 bases; junction bases not matched to a gene: 2. The CDR3 reads CASSELADTDTQYF. Here the CDR3 DNA reads TGTGCCAGCAGTGAGCTAGCGGACACAGATACGCAGTATTTT.

The chain links TRBV2 to TRBJ1-6; TRBD1 matches at 7 bases. Losses at the gene ends were 6 bases for V and 5 bases for J; bases not matched to a gene: 7. The CDR3 totals 15 residues. Germline-derived CDR1 and CDR2 are SNHLY and FYNNEI. CDR3 nucleotides: TGTGCCAGCAGAGCAGACAGGGCCCATAATTCACCCCTCCACTTT. Protein product: CASRADRAHNSPLHF.

About this clone itself: Distinct nucleotide sequences in the sample also encode this CDR3. V gene TRBV9 combines with J gene TRBJ2-7; 7 nucleotides align to TRBD2. Losses at the gene ends were 0 bases for V and 5 bases for J; bases not matched to a gene: 20. Germline V gives CDR1 SGDLS, CDR2 YYNGEE. There are 19 residues in the CDR3. The CDR3 DNA reads as TGTGCCAGCAGCGTAGCTACGCGACGGGGGGACCGATGGAGTCACGAGCAGTACTTC. Residues: CASSVATRRGDRWSHEQYF.

V is TRBV4-2 and J is TRBJ2-3; D is unresolved. This CDR3 region has 15 residues. Germline-derived CDR1 and CDR2 are LGHNA and YNFKEQ. V was cut by 0 bases and J by 10 bases, with 17 bases left in between. The CDR3 sequence is CASSQDEATPGSQYF. CDR3 bases: TGTGCCAGCAGCCAAGATGAGGCTACCCCTGGTTCGCAGTATTTT.

The CDR3: CASSQAQESYGYTF. CDR3 sequence (DNA): TGCGCCAGCAGCCAAGCACAGGAATCTTATGGCTACACCTTC. The chain uses TRBV4-3 and TRBJ1-2, with D possibly being TRBD1 (5 bases). CDR3 length: 14 amino acids. Germline V lookup: CDR1 LGHNA, CDR2 YSLEER. Between the trimmed V and J ends, which lost 1 base and 5 bases, there was a span of 11 bases.

V and J are TRBV5-4 and TRBJ2-1; the match to TRBD2 covers 14 bases. V trimming: 0 bases; J trimming: 7 bases; junction bases outside the gene matches: 6. CDR1 is SGHNT and CDR2 is YYREEE in the germline V gene (reference sequence). CDR3 size: 17 residues. The CDR3 sequence: CASSLGLAGGLGNEQFF. The CDR3 DNA is TGTGCCAGCAGCTTGGGACTAGCGGGGGGGCTCGGAAATGAGCAGTTCTTC.

The chain is built from TRBV19 and TRBJ2-1; D may be TRBD2 (5 bases). The CDR3 spans 16 residues. CDR1 LNHDA and CDR2 SQIVND come from the germline V gene (reference sequence). Deletions cut 0 bases from V and 0 bases from J, with 9 bases between. CDR3 in amino acids: CASSIDTGSSYNEQFF. The CDR3 bases are TGTGCCAGTAGTATAGATACGGGAAGCTCCTACAATGAGCAGTTCTTC.

V usage is TRBV7-5 and J usage is TRBJ1-5; the table names TRBD1, a call not compared with the DNA. TRBV7-5 is shown as a pseudogene. The CDR3 is 17 amino acids. DNA for the CDR3: TGTGCCAGAAGCCACGGGTCGGTTTGGGGCGGCAATCAGCCCCAGCATTTT. Its protein is CARSHGSVWGGNQPQHF.

The CDR3 bases are TGTGCCATCAGTAATAGCGGGAGTTCCTCCTACGAGCAGTACTTC. Protein sequence: CAISNSGSSSYEQYF. The gene calls are TRBV10-3 and TRBJ2-7, with TRBD2 matching 9 bases. With V trimmed by 5 bases and J by 0 bases, 5 bases remained unmatched. CDR3 size: 15 residues. Germline loops: CDR1 ENHRY, CDR2 SYGVKD.